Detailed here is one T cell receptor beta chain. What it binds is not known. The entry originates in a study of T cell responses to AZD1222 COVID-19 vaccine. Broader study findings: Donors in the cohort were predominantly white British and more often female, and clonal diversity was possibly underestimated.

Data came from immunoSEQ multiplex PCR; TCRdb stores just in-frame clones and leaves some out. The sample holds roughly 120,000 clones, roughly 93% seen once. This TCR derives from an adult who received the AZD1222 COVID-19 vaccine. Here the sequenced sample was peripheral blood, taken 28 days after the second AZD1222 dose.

The CDR3 DNA sequence: TGCGCCAGCAGCTTCTCCTCCGCGGCAGGGGCCGCAGGAAACACCATATATTTT. Amino acid sequence: CASSFSSAAGAAGNTIYF. The rearrangement links TRBV5-1 to TRBJ1-3; a weak D match, TRBD1 (6 bases). Trimming removed 2 bases from V and 4 bases from J, with 22 bases in between. Per germline, CDR1 SGHRS and CDR2 YFSETQ. The CDR3 extends over 18 amino acids.